The clone carrying this TCR beta chain was recorded many times. The antigen remains undetermined. The investigators amplified TCR beta CDR3 regions from RNA transcripts. HTBI primers drove first-round RT-PCR of the TCR CDR3. TCRdb independently ran MiXCR on the multiplex PCR reads; one entry per CDR3 protein. The sample contains about 98,000 distinct CDR3 sequences, roughly 40% of which appear only once. The record originates from a study of T cells in Graves' hyperthyroidism and ophthalmopathy. Points from the study as a whole: Model predictions of ophthalmopathy came a median around 6.5 months before onset.

Material for sequencing was peripheral blood or thyroid tissue (not recorded which). This receptor was identified in a young woman with Graves' hyperthyroidism.

CDR3 sequence reads: CASSWTGTGELFF. For the CDR3, the DNA is TGTGCCAGCAGCTGGACAGGGACCGGGGAGCTGTTTTTT. The chain combines TRBV7-3 with TRBJ2-2; TRBD1 agrees at 8 bases. The CDR3 is 13 amino acids. The V segment lost 4 bases and the J segment 5 bases; nucleotides outside the gene matches: 0. CDR1 and CDR2 (germline): SGHTA, FQGTGA.